This section outlines one TCR beta chain sequence together with its context. The sample belongs to a study of shared clonotypes between healthy human individuals. Clones were read by immunoSEQ multiplex PCR, and TCRdb kept only the in-frame ones, dropping some. The repertoire holds roughly 2.1 million clones, with under 95% as singletons. Only CD45RO-negative cells positively selected for CCR7 counted as naive CD8 cells, so terminally differentiated effector memory CD45RA+ cells were excluded. The junction had 4 bases not matched to a gene; V was cut back by 6 bases and J by 5 bases. Germline CDR1 SNHLY, CDR2 FYNNEI. This CDR3 has 14 amino acids.

Sequenced sample: naive CD8+ T cells from PBMCs. The clonotype was recovered from a man aged 18 to 30 in good health. Some clones in this sample may be carry-over from other donors' samples. The V call is TRBV2, the J call TRBJ1-5; TRBD1 matches at 10 bases. In DNA form, the CDR3 reads TGTGCCAGCAGGGACAGGGGGATTGATCAGCCCCAGCATTTT. This gives the protein CASRDRGIDQPQHF.